Presented here are 28 T cell receptor beta chains from one specimen sequenced in a study of vaccination and CD4 T cells after COVID-19. No cognate antigen is known for these TCRs. The treatment denotes: approximately 11-day PBMC culture with coronavirus spike peptide pools or control peptides (ViraFEST assay). Cultured CD4+ T cell DNA underwent sequencing with the Oncomine TCR Beta short-read assay. TCRdb fed the PCR reads into MiXCR, producing one record per CDR3 protein. Here the sample spans under 25,000 distinct CDR3 sequences, roughly 58% being singletons. Sequenced: CD4+ T cells from blood, cultured in vitro. All receptors come from a human donor who had recovered from COVID-19.

The chain carries TRBV5-5 and TRBJ2-7; 10 bases fit TRBD1. With 1 base clipped from V and 1 base from J, the junction kept 17 bases outside the gene matches. Germline CDR1 reads SGHKS; CDR2 reads YYEKEE (reference sequence). This CDR3 is built from 20 residues. The CDR3 loop is CASSLPVSGHRDRGSYEQYF. Here the CDR3 DNA reads TGTGCCAGCAGCTTGCCCGTGTCGGGTCACCGGGACAGGGGATCCTACGAGCAGTACTTC. The full variable domain, with the rest looked up from reference TRBV5-5 and TRBJ2-7, is DAGVTQSPTHLIKTRGQQVTLRCSPISGHKSVSWYQQVLGQGPQFIFQYYEKEERGRGNFPDRFSARQFPNYSSELNVNALLLGDSALYLCASSLPVSGHRDRGSYEQYFGPGTRLTVT.

V usage is TRBV5-1 and J usage is TRBJ2-3; tentatively, D is TRBD2 (6 bases). Trimming pared 1 base from V and 2 bases from J, leaving 11 bases between. Germline assignment: CDR1 SGHRS and CDR2 YFSETQ. The CDR3 loop spans 15 amino acids. CDR3 coding DNA: TGCGCCAGCAGCTTGAGTAGCGGAATCACAGATACGCAGTATTTT. This sequence encodes CASSLSSGITDTQYF.

The chain carries TRBV11-2 and TRBJ2-7; 7 bases match TRBD1. Trimming cost V 1 base and J 1 base; bases outside gene matches: 4. There are 15 residues in the CDR3. Germline V gene lookup returns CDR1 SGHAT and CDR2 FQNNGV. CDR3 sequence reads: CASSLVWDSSYEQYF. CDR3 bases: TGTGCCAGCAGCTTAGTGTGGGACAGTTCCTACGAGCAGTACTTC.

CDR3 loop: CASSPVWGGYNEQFF. DNA for the CDR3: TGTGCCAGCAGCCCCGTCTGGGGGGGTTACAATGAGCAGTTCTTC. The rearrangement joins TRBV2 to TRBJ2-1; 7 nucleotides align to TRBD2. V lost 6 bases, J lost 4 bases, and 9 bases stayed unmatched. CDR1 is SNHLY, CDR2 FYNNEI, per germline. The CDR3 runs 15 residues.

The chain joins TRBV11-2 to TRBJ2-2, with 12 bases identical to TRBD2. The CDR3 contains 17 residues. The germline gives CDR1 SGHAT, CDR2 FQNNGV. Losses at the gene ends were 5 bases for V and 0 bases for J; bases not matched to a gene: 4. The CDR3 protein is CASSGSSGRANTGELFF. CDR3 DNA sequence: TGTGCCAGCAGCGGATCTAGCGGGAGGGCGAACACCGGGGAGCTGTTTTTT. Drawing the rest from reference TRBV11-2 and TRBJ2-2, the complete variable domain is EAGVAQSPRYKIIEKRQSVAFWCNPISGHATLYWYQQILGQGPKLLIQFQNNGVVDDSQLPKDRFSAERLKGVDSTLKIQPAKLEDSAVYLCASSGSSGRANTGELFFGEGSRLTVL.

This sequence joins TRBV5-4 and TRBJ2-7, with 7 bases matching TRBD2. After removal of 4 bases from V and 1 base from J, the junction contained 8 bases not matched to a gene. This CDR3 is built from 15 residues. Germline V gives CDR1 SGHNT, CDR2 YYREEE (reference sequence). The DNA of the CDR3 is TGTGCCAGCAGCCCGGGGAGGGGTACGTCCTACGAGCAGTACTTC. Translated: CASSPGRGTSYEQYF. Full variable domain (missing parts from reference TRBV5-4 and TRBJ2-7): ETGVTQSPTHLIKTRGQQVTLRCSSQSGHNTVSWYQQALGQGPQFIFQYYREEENGRGNFPPRFSGLQFPNYSSELNVNALELDDSALYLCASSPGRGTSYEQYFGPGTRLTVT.

The chain is built from TRBV19 and TRBJ1-1, with TRBD1 matching over 7 bases. Germline values: CDR1 LNHDA, CDR2 SQIVND (reference sequence). CDR3 size: 12 residues. The ends lost 10 bases at V and 5 bases at J; junction bases unmatched: 7. The DNA for the CDR3 is TGTGCCACCCTAACAGGGGCAACTGAAGCTTTCTTT. The encoded protein is CATLTGATEAFF.

This clonotype appeared a few times. Mismatch with germline at one junction end may stem from a read error. The chain is built from TRBV7-7 and TRBJ2-1, with TRBD2 matching over 8 bases. Per the germline V gene, CDR1 is SSHAT and CDR2 is FNYEAQ (reference sequence). The CDR3 totals 15 residues. The CDR3 loop is CASSPGGSGNYEQFF. For the CDR3, the DNA is TGTGCTAGCAGCCCTGGCGGTAGCGGGAACTATGAGCAGTTCTTC.

This chain links TRBV30 with TRBJ1-5; 8 nucleotides agree with TRBD1. The V and J ends lost 6 bases and 2 bases, in that order; junction bases with no gene match: 9. Germline loops: CDR1 GTSNPN, CDR2 SVGIG (reference sequence). The CDR3 length is 15 residues. CDR3 residues: CACTPRGQGNQPQHF. CDR3 DNA sequence: TGTGCCTGCACACCCAGGGGGCAGGGCAATCAGCCCCAGCATTTT.

This chain links TRBV7-8 with TRBJ2-7, with 13 bases identical to TRBD2. V was clipped by 4 bases and J by 7 bases; unmatched bases: 7. The CDR3 sequence is 15 residues long. Germline values: CDR1 SGHVS, CDR2 FQNEAQ. CDR3 residues: CASSSTSGRPGEQYF. The DNA for the CDR3 is TGTGCCAGCAGCTCGACTAGCGGGAGGCCGGGGGAGCAGTACTTC.

This clonotype was counted only a few times. The chain carries TRBV20-1 and TRBJ2-5; D is uncertain. This CDR3 has 15 amino acids. Germline values: CDR1 DFQATT, CDR2 SNEGSKA (reference sequence). The V end was cut by 0 bases, the J end by 0 bases, with 11 bases between. Here the CDR3 DNA reads TGCAGTGCTAGAGATTTGGGGTCGTACCAAGAGACCCAGTACTTC. Protein product: CSARDLGSYQETQYF.

The table lists this clonotype with a few counts. This chain connects TRBV2 to TRBJ2-2; D tentatively reads TRBD1 or TRBD2 (6 bases each). Trimming removed 3 bases from V and 5 bases from J, with 10 bases in between. This CDR3 is built from 14 residues. The germline CDR1 and CDR2 sequences are SNHLY and FYNNEI. The CDR3 is CASSETGGTGELFF. The CDR3 DNA reads TGTGCCAGCAGTGAGACAGGAGGGACCGGGGAGCTGTTTTTT.

J is TRBJ1-2 and V is TRBV19; D ambiguous. The CDR3 totals 13 residues. Per germline, CDR1 LNHDA and CDR2 SQIVND (reference sequence). Trimming cost V 4 bases and J 4 bases, with 10 bases left between them. The CDR3 sequence is CASSRDRSYGYTF. CDR3 sequence (DNA): TGTGCCAGTAGTAGGGATAGAAGCTATGGCTACACCTTC.

This chain connects TRBV7-2 to TRBJ1-1; no reliable D call. Per germline, CDR1 SGHTA and CDR2 FQGNSA. The V end was cut by 1 base, the J end by 1 base, with 4 bases between. The CDR3 is 13 residues long. The CDR3 region has the DNA TGTGCCAGCAGCTTAGAAGGGAACACTGAAGCTTTCTTT. As protein: CASSLEGNTEAFF. Combining the CDR3 with reference TRBV7-2 and TRBJ1-1 gives the whole variable domain GAGVSQSPSNKVTEKGKDVELRCDPISGHTALYWYRQSLGQGLEFLIYFQGNSAPDKSGLPSDRFSAERTGGSVSTLTIQRTQQEDSAVYLCASSLEGNTEAFFGQGTRLTVV.

This clonotype was picked up one time. This rearrangement joins TRBV14 to TRBJ1-1; D is perhaps TRBD1 (5 bases). Between the trimmed V and J ends, which lost 3 bases and 11 bases, there was a span of 10 bases. This CDR3 has 11 residues. The V gene's germline CDR1 is SGHDN and CDR2 FVKESK. The CDR3 sequence is CASSHGAGAFF. In DNA, the CDR3 is TGTGCCAGCAGCCATGGGGCTGGGGCTTTCTTT.

The chain joins TRBV28 to TRBJ1-2, with 9 bases identical to TRBD1. The CDR3 has 16 residues. Germline assignment: CDR1 MDHEN and CDR2 SYDVKM. V gave up 3 bases and J gave up 1 base; unmatched junction bases: 6. CDR3 residues: CASSFPGTGNNYGYTF. For the CDR3, the DNA is TGTGCCAGCAGTTTCCCCGGGACAGGGAATAACTATGGCTACACCTTC.

The rearrangement joins TRBV12-3 or TRBV12-4 to TRBJ2-3; no reliable D call. Between the trimmed V and J ends, which lost 5 bases and 5 bases, there was a span of 14 bases. This CDR3 has 14 amino acids. In DNA form, the CDR3 reads TGTGCCAGCAGTACACTCCGGCGGAGAGATACGCAGTATTTT. This codes for CASSTLRRRDTQYF.

J is TRBJ1-2 and V is TRBV6-2 or TRBV6-3; D is unclear. Germline CDR1 reads MNHEY; CDR2 reads SVGEGT. Trimming removed 7 bases from V and 3 bases from J, with 9 bases in between. CDR3 length: 12 residues. CDR3 coding DNA: TGTGCCAGCACCAACGGGGACTATGGCTACACCTTC. Translation gives CASTNGDYGYTF.

The V and J genes are TRBV2 and TRBJ2-1, with TRBD2 matching over 7 bases. From germline, CDR1 is SNHLY and CDR2 FYNNEI. J gave up 12 bases and V 5 bases, and 10 bases lay outside the gene matches. This CDR3 has 13 amino acids. This CDR3 is CASSQSGAARQFF. CDR3 bases: TGTGCCAGCAGTCAAAGCGGGGCCGCCCGGCAGTTCTTC.

Regarding this clonotype: Just one base apart from a much larger clone, this may be a read error. This chain connects TRBV7-8 to TRBJ1-2; weak D call: TRBD1 (5 bases). The CDR3 is 13 residues long. Germline values: CDR1 SGHVS, CDR2 FQNEAQ. Written as DNA, the CDR3 is TGTACCAGCAGCTTAGGGGACCACTATGGCTACACCTTC. This encodes CTSSLGDHYGYTF.

The chain is built from TRBV14 and TRBJ2-1; no reliable D call. Germline V gene lookup returns CDR1 SGHDN and CDR2 FVKESK. This CDR3 has 13 residues. Trimming stripped 0 bases from V and 10 bases from J, with 10 bases between. CDR3 nucleotides: TGTGCCAGCAGCCAAGATTGGTCTACGGAGCAGTTCTTC. This encodes CASSQDWSTEQFF.

Only a few counts were recorded for this clonotype. The rearrangement uses TRBV6-2 or TRBV6-3 and TRBJ1-2; a possible D gene is TRBD1 (6 bases). This CDR3 region has 15 residues. Trimming cost V 5 bases and J 7 bases, with 20 bases left between them. CDR1 and CDR2 from the germline V gene are MNHEY and SVGEGT. Here the CDR3 reads CASSRGTLDRLGYTF. DNA for the CDR3: TGTGCCAGCAGTCGCGGGACCCTCGACAGGCTTGGCTACACCTTC.

The chain's CDR3 is CASSYSTGNYGYTF. CDR3 DNA sequence: TGTGCCAGCAGTTACAGCACGGGGAACTATGGCTACACCTTC. This chain connects TRBV6-5 to TRBJ1-2; D unresolved. This CDR3 has 14 amino acids. Germline V gives CDR1 MNHEY, CDR2 SVGAGI. V lost 2 bases and J 2 bases, leaving 9 bases between the germline ends.

This chain connects TRBV20-1 to TRBJ2-2; D is unclear. The CDR3 sequence is 14 residues long. Germline lookup yields CDR1 DFQATT and CDR2 SNEGSKA (reference sequence). V was cut by 3 bases and J by 1 base, with 9 bases left in between. CDR3 coding DNA: TGCAGTGCTAGGGGCAGTCTGAACACCGGGGAGCTGTTTTTT. It codes for CSARGSLNTGELFF.

This chain connects TRBV28 to TRBJ1-1, with 8 bases identical to TRBD1. This CDR3 spans 14 amino acids. The J segment lost 3 bases and the V segment lost 4 bases, leaving 4 bases of the junction unmatched. Germline V CDR1 and CDR2: MDHEN, SYDVKM. CDR3 DNA sequence: TGTGCCAGCAGTTCAGGGGGCTTGTACACTGAAGCTTTCTTT. It yields the protein CASSSGGLYTEAFF.

The chain couples TRBV7-3 to TRBJ2-7, with 10 bases lining up with TRBD2. Germline V lookup: CDR1 SGHTA, CDR2 FQGTGA. This CDR3 region has 14 residues. Unmatched junction bases numbered 4, after V lost 5 bases and J lost 3 bases. Here the CDR3 reads CASSTLAGDYEQYF. The CDR3 bases are TGTGCCAGCAGCACGCTAGCGGGAGACTACGAGCAGTACTTC.

The chain uses TRBV2 and TRBJ2-5, with 12 bases that match TRBD2. CDR1 is SNHLY, CDR2 FYNNEI, per germline. The CDR3 consists of 16 residues. The J segment lost 1 base and the V segment lost 6 bases, leaving 6 bases of the junction unmatched. The CDR3 sequence is CASRPSSGRAQETQYF. DNA for the CDR3: TGTGCCAGCAGACCCTCTAGCGGGAGGGCCCAAGAGACCCAGTACTTC.

This clonotype turned up a few times. The chain uses TRBV19 and TRBJ1-5; possibly TRBD1 for D (5 bases). This CDR3 region has 16 residues. The V end was cut by 5 bases, the J end by 6 bases, with 20 bases between. Per germline, CDR1 LNHDA and CDR2 SQIVND (reference sequence). CDR3 in DNA: TGTGCCAGTAGTCCGACCGGGGCCCGAGGCCCTCAGCCCCAGCATTTT. Residues: CASSPTGARGPQPQHF.